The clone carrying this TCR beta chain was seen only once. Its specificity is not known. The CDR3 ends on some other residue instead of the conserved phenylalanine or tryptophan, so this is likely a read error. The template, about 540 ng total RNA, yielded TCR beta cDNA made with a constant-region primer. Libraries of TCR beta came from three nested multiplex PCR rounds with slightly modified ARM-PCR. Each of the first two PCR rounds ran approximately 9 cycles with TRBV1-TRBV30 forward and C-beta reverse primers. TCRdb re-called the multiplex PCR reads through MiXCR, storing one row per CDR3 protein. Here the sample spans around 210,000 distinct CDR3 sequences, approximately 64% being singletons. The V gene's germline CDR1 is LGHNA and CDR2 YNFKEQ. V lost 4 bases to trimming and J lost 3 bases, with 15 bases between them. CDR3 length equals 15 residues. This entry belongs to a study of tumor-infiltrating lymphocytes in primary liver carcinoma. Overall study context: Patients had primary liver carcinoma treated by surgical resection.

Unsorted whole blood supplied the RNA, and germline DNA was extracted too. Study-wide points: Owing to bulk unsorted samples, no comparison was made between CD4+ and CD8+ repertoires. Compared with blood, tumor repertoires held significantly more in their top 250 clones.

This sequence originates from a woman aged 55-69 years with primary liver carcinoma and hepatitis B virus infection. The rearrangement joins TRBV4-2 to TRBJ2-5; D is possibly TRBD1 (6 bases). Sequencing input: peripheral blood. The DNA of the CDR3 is TGTGCCAGCAGCCGAGAAGGGGCAGGGGAAGAGACCCAGTACCTC. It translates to CASSREGAGEETQYL.